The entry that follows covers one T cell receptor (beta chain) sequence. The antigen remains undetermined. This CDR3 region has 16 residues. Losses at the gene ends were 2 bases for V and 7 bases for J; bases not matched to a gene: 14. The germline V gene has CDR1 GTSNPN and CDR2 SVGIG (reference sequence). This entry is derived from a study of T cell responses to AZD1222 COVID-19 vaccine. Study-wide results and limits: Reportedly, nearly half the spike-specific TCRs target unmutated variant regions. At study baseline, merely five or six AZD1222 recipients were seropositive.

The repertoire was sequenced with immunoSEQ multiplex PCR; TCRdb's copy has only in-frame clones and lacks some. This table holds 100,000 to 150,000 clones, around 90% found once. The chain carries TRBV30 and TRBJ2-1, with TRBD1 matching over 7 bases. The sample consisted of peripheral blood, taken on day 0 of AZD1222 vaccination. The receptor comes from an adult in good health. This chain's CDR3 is CAWSRMTGTARNEQFF. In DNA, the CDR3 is TGTGCCTGGAGTAGAATGACCGGGACAGCTCGAAATGAGCAGTTCTTC. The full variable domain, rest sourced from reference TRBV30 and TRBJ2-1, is SQTIHQWPATLVQPVGSPLSLECTVEGTSNPNLYWYRQAAGRGLQLLFYSVGIGQISSEVPQNLSASRPQDRQFILSSKKLLLSDSGFYLCAWSRMTGTARNEQFFGPGTRLTVL.